These 10 T cell receptor beta chains were all obtained from the same sample, sequenced in a study of T cells in Graves' hyperthyroidism and ophthalmopathy. What was amplified from RNA transcripts were TCR beta CDR3 regions. A set of HTBI primers served as the primers for a first-round RT-PCR of the TCR CDR3. MiXCR was run by TCRdb on the multiplex PCR reads, yielding one entry per CDR3 protein. The table shows a few hundred thousand distinct CDR3 sequences, with roughly 17% occurring only once. The sequenced sample was blood. The receptors derive from a woman aged 18-29 years with Graves' ophthalmopathy.

The chain has TRBV4-3 and TRBJ2-2; 7 nucleotides agree with TRBD1. This CDR3 region has 15 residues. In germline, CDR1 is LGHNA, CDR2 YSLEER. V dropped 4 bases and J dropped 3; count of bases not matched to a gene: 5. The DNA of the CDR3 is TGCGCCAGCAGCCCTCAGGGGGTTTACACCGGGGAGCTGTTTTTT. Translated, it gives CASSPQGVYTGELFF.

This clonotype was counted only a few times. The chain uses TRBV4-3 and TRBJ2-1; maybe TRBD1 (5 bases). Germline V lookup: CDR1 LGHNA, CDR2 YSLEER. The CDR3 contains 15 residues. V gave up 2 bases and J gave up 4 bases, with 12 bases separating them. The CDR3 is CASSQYLDTYNEQFF. The CDR3 region has the DNA TGCGCCAGCAGCCAATACCTGGACACTTACAATGAGCAGTTCTTC.

As concerns this clonotype: A single base separates this from a much larger clone, so it may be a read error. The chain has TRBV5-4 and TRBJ2-1; no reliable D call. Looked up from germline, CDR1 is SGHNT and CDR2 is YYREEE (reference sequence). Trimming took 0 bases from V and 10 from J, leaving 14 bases between them. The CDR3 covers 14 residues. CDR3 sequence reads: CASSLAGEVGEQFF. The DNA of the CDR3 is TGTGCCAGCAGCTTGGCCGGTGAGGTTGGCGAGCAGTTCTTC.

This clonotype was detected a few times. V gene TRBV11-3 combines with J gene TRBJ2-7; 9 bases fit TRBD2. Germline V lookup: CDR1 SGHNT, CDR2 YENEEA. V trimming: 5 bases; J trimming: 8 bases; junction bases outside the gene matches: 10. The CDR3 contains 14 residues. The CDR3 loop reads CASSALAGTPQQYF. The DNA for the CDR3 is TGTGCCAGCAGCGCTCTAGCGGGAACCCCCCAGCAGTACTTC.

At least ten counts were recorded for this clonotype. This chain uses TRBV27 with TRBJ2-1; 12 bases map to TRBD2. CDR3 length: 16 amino acids. J gave up 7 bases and V 5 bases, and 9 bases lay outside the gene matches. The germline V gene encodes CDR1 MNHEY and CDR2 SMNVEV (reference sequence). This chain's CDR3 is CASSILTSGGLNEQFF. The CDR3 DNA is TGTGCCAGCAGTATCCTGACTAGCGGGGGCTTAAATGAGCAGTTCTTC.

Here the CDR3 reads CSARDSGGGDEKLFF. As DNA, the CDR3 is TGCAGTGCTAGAGATTCGGGGGGGGGTGATGAAAAACTGTTTTTT. V and J are TRBV20-1 and TRBJ1-4; possible D gene TRBD1, 5 bases. V was pared by 0 bases and J by 6 bases, with 14 bases between. Germline V CDR1 and CDR2: DFQATT, SNEGSKA (reference sequence). The CDR3 is made up of 15 amino acids.

This clonotype occurred many times. The gene calls are TRBV20-1 and TRBJ2-7, with 7 bases matching TRBD2. This CDR3 has 12 residues. J was trimmed by 4 bases and V by 0 bases; bases with no gene match: 0. Germline V CDR1 and CDR2: DFQATT, SNEGSKA (reference sequence). CDR3 region: CSAREREYEQYF. The CDR3 DNA is TGCAGTGCTAGAGAGCGGGAGTACGAGCAGTACTTC.

The chain employs TRBV20-1 and TRBJ1-2, with 7 bases that match TRBD1. Germline-derived CDR1 and CDR2 are DFQATT and SNEGSKA (reference sequence). The ends lost 6 bases at V and 7 bases at J; junction bases unmatched: 20. The CDR3 covers 16 residues. The CDR3 loop is CSANYQTQGRGGGYTF. CDR3 nucleotides: TGCAGTGCGAACTACCAGACACAGGGGAGGGGGGGTGGCTACACCTTC.

This chain joins TRBV20-1 and TRBJ2-7, with D hard to call. The CDR3 covers 13 residues. Germline CDR1 and CDR2: DFQATT and SNEGSKA (reference sequence). Trimming pared 1 base from V and 4 bases from J, leaving 11 bases between. The CDR3 sequence: CSARGVADYEQYF. CDR3 in DNA: TGCAGTGCTAGAGGGGTAGCTGATTACGAGCAGTACTTC.

The rearrangement uses TRBV14 and TRBJ2-1, with TRBD2 identical over 11 bases. Per germline, CDR1 SGHDN and CDR2 FVKESK. The CDR3 spans 17 residues. After removal of 2 bases from V and 5 bases from J, the junction contained 8 bases not matched to a gene. CDR3 bases: TGTGCCAGCAGCCAACTAGCGGGGGGCCCATTGAACAATGAGCAGTTCTTC. The encoded protein is CASSQLAGGPLNNEQFF.